This T cell receptor (beta chain) was profiled in a study of high-grade serous ovarian cancer treatment subgroups. Tumor tissue was taken before any definitive surgery or chemotherapy was given. The CDR3 has 12 amino acids. Between the trimmed V and J ends, which lost 9 bases and 3 bases, there was a span of 11 bases. Germline V gives CDR1 LNHDA, CDR2 SQIVND (reference sequence). Repertoires were generated with immunoSEQ multiplex PCR, while TCRdb's copy carries only in-frame clones and drops some. The data show about 5,000 clones, with over 55% seen just once and roughly 15% held by the top ten. Sequencing was performed on tumor tissue. This clonotype was obtained from a human donor with high-grade serous ovarian cancer. V is TRBV19 and J is TRBJ1-2; maybe TRBD1 (5 bases). The DNA for the CDR3 is TGTGCCAGCGGGACCCTCCACTATGGCTACACCTTC. It yields the protein CASGTLHYGYTF.